The 26 T cell receptor beta chains below all came from one sample that was sequenced in a study of T cells after yellow fever vaccination. A single record per CDR3 protein comes from TCRdb applying MiXCR to the 5' RACE reads. The sample records 300,000 to 350,000 distinct CDR3 sequences, roughly 10% being singletons. Here the sequenced sample was CD4+ T cells sorted from PBMCs, taken 45 days after the yellow fever booster vaccination. These receptors all come from a man aged 18-30 years who received the YFV17D yellow fever vaccine.

There are a few counts of this clonotype. The rearrangement links TRBV6-2 or TRBV6-3 to TRBJ2-7; 11 bases are shared with TRBD2. Germline CDR1 reads MNHEY; CDR2 reads SVGEGT. The CDR3 covers 14 residues. The V and J ends lost 5 bases and 4 bases, in that order; junction bases with no gene match: 4. CDR3 in amino acids: CASSHGTSGYEQYV. CDR3 coding DNA: TGTGCCAGCAGTCATGGGACTAGCGGTTACGAGCAGTACGTC.

This clonotype was picked up a small number of times. The rearrangement joins TRBV6-2 or TRBV6-3 to TRBJ2-3; 8 positions match TRBD1. CDR1 and CDR2 (germline): MNHEY, SVGEGT. This CDR3 spans 15 amino acids. V shed 0 bases, J shed 1 base, and the junction held 0 bases outside the gene matches. The CDR3 DNA sequence: TGTGCCAGCAGTTACTCGGGACAGGGCACAGATACGCAGTATTTT. Protein: CASSYSGQGTDTQYF.

This clonotype came up a few times. This chain uses TRBV18 with TRBJ2-1; tentative D call: TRBD1 (6 bases). This CDR3 has 14 residues. Trimming cost V 4 bases and J 6 bases, with 13 bases left between them. CDR1 is KGHSH and CDR2 is LQKENI in the germline V gene. CDR3 DNA sequence: TGTGCCAGCTCACTGATGGGCAGGGGCAATGAGCAGTTCTTC. This translates into CASSLMGRGNEQFF.

The V and J genes are TRBV2 and TRBJ1-1, with TRBD1 identical over 8 bases. CDR1 SNHLY and CDR2 FYNNEI come from the germline V gene. The CDR3 has 13 residues. V gave up 4 bases and J gave up 4 bases; unmatched junction bases: 2. CDR3 in amino acids: CASSGQGSTEAFF. The CDR3 coding sequence is TGTGCCAGCAGTGGACAGGGGAGCACTGAAGCTTTCTTT. Together with reference TRBV2 and TRBJ1-1, the CDR3 gives the full variable domain: EPEVTQTPSHQVTQMGQEVILRCVPISNHLYFYWYRQILGQKVEFLVSFYNNEISEKSEIFDDQFSVERPDGSNFTLKIRSTKLEDSAMYFCASSGQGSTEAFFGQGTRLTVV.

V is TRBV27 and J is TRBJ1-5; 7 nucleotides align to TRBD1. V shed 4 bases and J 3 bases; nucleotides not matched to a gene: 6. The CDR3 spans 15 residues. Germline lookup yields CDR1 MNHEY and CDR2 SMNVEV (reference sequence). The CDR3 sequence is CASSSTGRPNQPQHF. The CDR3 region has the DNA TGTGCCAGCAGTTCGACAGGGAGGCCCAATCAGCCCCAGCATTTT.

The sample holds a few counts of this clonotype. CDR3 in amino acids: CASSREAGLNYGYTF. The CDR3, as DNA: TGCGCCAGCAGCCGAGAGGCAGGCCTTAACTATGGCTACACCTTC. The V gene is TRBV4-3, the J gene TRBJ1-2, with D unclear. The CDR3 consists of 15 residues. Germline CDR1 reads LGHNA; CDR2 reads YSLEER. Trimming cost V 4 bases and J 1 base, with 13 bases left between them.

This clonotype was counted at least ten times. The chain joins TRBV29-1 to TRBJ1-5; no reliable D call. The CDR3 has 13 residues. The ends were cut back, 4 bases at V and 3 bases at J, with 10 bases in the middle. CDR1 and CDR2 from the germline V gene are SQVTM and ANQGSEA. As DNA, the CDR3 is TGCAGCGTTGGAATCTCAGTCAATCAGCCCCAGCATTTT. It is translated as CSVGISVNQPQHF.

CDR3 in amino acids: CASSLDRAGEQYF. CDR3 in DNA: TGTGCCAGCAGCCTGGACAGGGCGGGGGAGCAGTACTTC. This chain joins TRBV7-7 and TRBJ2-7, with TRBD1 identical over 8 bases. Losses at the gene ends were 5 bases for V and 7 bases for J; bases not matched to a gene: 7. The germline V gene encodes CDR1 SSHAT and CDR2 FNYEAQ (reference sequence). This CDR3 spans 13 amino acids.

The genes are TRBV7-2 and TRBJ2-5; 7 nucleotides line up with TRBD1. This CDR3 spans 15 amino acids. With V trimmed by 3 bases and J by 5 bases, 9 bases remained unmatched. Germline CDR1 SGHTA, CDR2 FQGNSA. In DNA, the CDR3 is TGTGCCAGCAGCTTTAACAGGGGAAGGCATGAGACCCAGTACTTC. This encodes CASSFNRGRHETQYF.

This clonotype was detected a few times. This rearrangement joins TRBV5-1 to TRBJ1-1; D ambiguous. V lost 4 bases, J lost 7 bases, and 14 bases lay in between. The CDR3 runs to 13 residues. Germline CDR1 reads SGHRS; CDR2 reads YFSETQ. The CDR3 region has the DNA TGCGCCAGCAGCGTACCGCCCGGCGGTGAAGCTTTCTTT. It translates to CASSVPPGGEAFF.

This chain connects TRBV27 to TRBJ1-6; a possible D gene is TRBD1 (5 bases). The CDR3 is 13 residues long. The ends were cut back, 5 bases at V and 14 bases at J, with 16 bases in the middle. Germline V gene data show CDR1 as MNHEY and CDR2 as SMNVEV (reference sequence). CDR3 region: CASSPPPGGSLHF. CDR3 nucleotides: TGTGCCAGCAGTCCCCCACCCGGGGGGTCCCTCCACTTT.

The gene calls are TRBV6-5 and TRBJ2-5; TRBD1 matches at 8 bases. J lost 5 bases, V lost 5 bases, and 10 bases had no gene match. This CDR3 comprises 15 residues. Germline-derived CDR1 and CDR2 are MNHEY and SVGAGI. CDR3 DNA: TGTGCCAGCAGTCAAGAAACAGGGGGGCGGGAGACCCAGTACTTC. Translation: CASSQETGGRETQYF.

The V call is TRBV7-9, the J call TRBJ2-1; D is ambiguous. Per the germline V gene, CDR1 is SEHNR and CDR2 is FQNEAQ (reference sequence). This CDR3 contains 14 residues. V was pared by 1 base and J by 4 bases, with 8 bases between. CDR3 sequence: CASSLGDWYNEQFF. DNA of the CDR3: TGTGCCAGCAGCTTAGGTGACTGGTACAATGAGCAGTTCTTC.

The chain is built from TRBV2 and TRBJ1-1, with D hard to call. The germline CDR1 and CDR2 sequences are SNHLY and FYNNEI. V shed 6 bases and J shed 7 bases, with 15 bases lying between them. The CDR3 has 13 residues. The CDR3 nucleotides read TGTGCCAGCAGAGTTGACCCTCTACTTGAAGCTTTCTTT. The encoded protein is CASRVDPLLEAFF. Full variable domain (rest looked up from reference TRBV2 and TRBJ1-1): EPEVTQTPSHQVTQMGQEVILRCVPISNHLYFYWYRQILGQKVEFLVSFYNNEISEKSEIFDDQFSVERPDGSNFTLKIRSTKLEDSAMYFCASRVDPLLEAFFGQGTRLTVV.

This clonotype showed up just a few times. The CDR3 region is CASSARTAGDTEAFF. CDR3 sequence (DNA): TGTGCCAGCAGTGCCCGGACAGCCGGGGACACTGAAGCTTTCTTT. The chain is built from TRBV6-1 and TRBJ1-1; weak D call: TRBD1 (6 bases). This CDR3 region has 15 residues. Trimming took 4 bases from V and 3 from J, leaving 15 bases between them. Germline CDR1 is MNHNS and CDR2 is SASEGT.

The table lists this clonotype with many counts. CDR3 DNA: TGCAGTGCTACCAGCGGGGGAATCTACAATGAGCAGTTCTTC. As protein: CSATSGGIYNEQFF. V is TRBV20-1 and J is TRBJ2-1, with 8 nucleotides matching TRBD2. CDR1 is DFQATT, CDR2 SNEGSKA, per germline (reference sequence). Trimming at V came to 4 bases and at J to 3 bases, leaving 5 bases not matched to a gene. The CDR3 is made up of 14 amino acids.

The genes are TRBV3-1 and TRBJ1-1; 7 bases align to TRBD1. The germline V gene has CDR1 LGHDT and CDR2 YNNKEL (reference sequence). The CDR3 totals 12 residues. J lost 8 bases, V lost 6 bases, and 6 bases had no gene match. For the CDR3, the DNA is TGTGCCAGCAGGAGGGACAGCCAAGAAGCTTTCTTT. Translating gives CASRRDSQEAFF.

This clonotype came up a few times. The rearrangement links TRBV7-9 to TRBJ2-7; 7 bases match TRBD1. V lost 3 bases and J lost 4; bases outside the gene matches: 3. From germline, CDR1 is SEHNR and CDR2 FQNEAQ (reference sequence). This CDR3 is built from 13 residues. The CDR3 is CASSFDRVYEQYF. The CDR3 DNA reads as TGTGCCAGCAGCTTTGACAGGGTTTACGAGCAGTACTTC.

This chain joins TRBV10-3 and TRBJ2-3, with 10 bases identical to TRBD2. The CDR3 runs to 19 residues. Germline assignment: CDR1 ENHRY and CDR2 SYGVKD. V shed 0 bases, J shed 2 bases, and the junction held 11 bases outside the gene matches. CDR3 amino acids: CAISESIMTSGYSTDTQYF. CDR3 sequence (DNA): TGTGCCATCAGTGAGTCGATTATGACTAGCGGGTACTCCACAGATACGCAGTATTTT.

The CDR3 loop is CSVDGDWAEAFF. DNA for the CDR3: TGCAGCGTTGATGGGGATTGGGCTGAAGCTTTCTTT. The rearrangement joins TRBV29-1 to TRBJ1-1; D is unresolved. Per the germline V gene, CDR1 is SQVTM and CDR2 is ANQGSEA. The length of the CDR3 is 12 residues. Trimming cost V 3 bases and J 6 bases, with 11 bases left between them.

This clonotype occurred a few times. The CDR3 is CASSWSRVRETQYF. CDR3 nucleotide sequence: TGTGCCAGCAGCTGGAGTAGGGTTCGGGAGACCCAGTACTTC. The V call is TRBV5-6, the J call TRBJ2-5; D remains ambiguous. The CDR3 has 14 amino acids. V was clipped by 3 bases and J by 5 bases, with 14 bases between them. Germline-derived CDR1 and CDR2 are SGHDT and YYEEEE.

This clonotype showed up many times. This chain links TRBV5-5 with TRBJ2-7; 7 bases fit TRBD2. Per the germline V gene, CDR1 is SGHKS and CDR2 is YYEKEE (reference sequence). Losses at the gene ends were 0 bases for V and 1 base for J; bases not matched to a gene: 4. The CDR3 has 15 residues. The DNA for the CDR3 is TGTGCCAGCAGCTTGGGAACTAGCGTGTCCTACGAGCAGTACTTC. It codes for CASSLGTSVSYEQYF.

This clonotype was counted a single time. The rearrangement links TRBV7-9 to TRBJ2-3; no clear D gene. Deletions cut 3 bases from V and 1 base from J, with 14 bases between. The CDR3 is 16 amino acids. Per germline, CDR1 SEHNR and CDR2 FQNEAQ (reference sequence). The chain's CDR3 is CASSFITVPGTDTQYF. CDR3 nucleotides: TGTGCCAGCAGCTTTATCACAGTACCTGGCACAGATACGCAGTATTTT.

J is TRBJ1-2 and V is TRBV2; D remains unclear. The V and J ends lost 4 bases and 9 bases respectively, with 9 bases between them. Germline CDR1 is SNHLY and CDR2 is FYNNEI. The CDR3 spans 11 residues. The CDR3 here is CASSAVLSYTF. The CDR3 DNA follows: TGTGCCAGCAGTGCAGTCCTGAGCTACACCTTC.

This clonotype was found many times. The chain employs TRBV11-2 and TRBJ2-2, with no clear D. Germline V lookup: CDR1 SGHAT, CDR2 FQNNGV. CDR3 length: 14 amino acids. V dropped 3 bases and J dropped 6 bases, with 11 bases sitting between them. CDR3 sequence reads: CASSFSGVAGELFF. The CDR3 nucleotides are TGTGCCAGCAGCTTTAGTGGGGTCGCCGGGGAGCTGTTTTTT.

This clonotype was seen only a few times. The chain couples TRBV20-1 to TRBJ2-6; D perhaps matches TRBD2 (6 bases). V was clipped by 6 bases and J by 2 bases, with 14 bases between them. The CDR3 runs to 15 residues. The germline V gene encodes CDR1 DFQATT and CDR2 SNEGSKA (reference sequence). The CDR3, as DNA: TGCAGTGCGCCTCAACCGGGGGCTGGGGCCAACGTCCTGACTTTC. Translated: CSAPQPGAGANVLTF.